This entry features one TCR beta chain sequence. The V end was cut by 0 bases, the J end by 2 bases, with 11 bases between. The CDR3 totals 15 residues. CDR1 SGHVS and CDR2 FQNEAQ come from the germline V gene. Only in-frame clones appear in the TCRdb table, and some are missing; sequencing was by immunoSEQ multiplex PCR. The sample lists around 150,000 clones, about nine tenths occurring once. The data derive from a study of OX40 agonist ivuxolimab in advanced cancers. V usage is TRBV7-8 and J usage is TRBJ2-7, with D hard to call. The TCR originated in an adult with an advanced solid tumor such as melanoma, head and neck, liver or kidney cancer. The source was CD4+ or CD8+ T cells sorted from blood, collected in a trial of the OX40 agonist ivuxolimab. The DNA for the CDR3 is TGTGCCAGCAGCTTAGCGTACGCCGGAACCTACGAGCAGTACTTC. Amino acids: CASSLAYAGTYEQYF.